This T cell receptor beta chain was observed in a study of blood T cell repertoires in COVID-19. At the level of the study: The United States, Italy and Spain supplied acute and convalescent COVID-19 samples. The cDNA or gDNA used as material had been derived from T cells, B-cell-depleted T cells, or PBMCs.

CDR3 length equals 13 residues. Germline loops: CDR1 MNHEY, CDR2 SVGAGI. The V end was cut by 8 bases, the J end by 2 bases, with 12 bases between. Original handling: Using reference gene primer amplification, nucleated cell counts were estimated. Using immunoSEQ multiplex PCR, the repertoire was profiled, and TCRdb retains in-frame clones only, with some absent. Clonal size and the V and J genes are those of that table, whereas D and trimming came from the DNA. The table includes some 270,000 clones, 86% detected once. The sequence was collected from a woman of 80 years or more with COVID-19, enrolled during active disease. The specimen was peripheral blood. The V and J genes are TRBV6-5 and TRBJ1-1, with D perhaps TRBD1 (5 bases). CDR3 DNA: TGTGCCAGCGTCCAGGGATTTAACACTGAAGCTTTCTTT. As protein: CASVQGFNTEAFF.